The present T cell receptor beta chain was sequenced within a study of spatial heterogeneity in lung cancer. Across the study: Follow-up PBMC samples were sequenced when available, at a median of about two years after resection.

The time point: blood at routine non-recurrence follow-up after resection. This clonotype was seen repeatedly, ten times or more. The study tagged each TCR cDNA molecule with a unique molecular identifier. TCRdb called the 5' RACE reads again in MiXCR, with one record for every CDR3 protein. The sample holds 25,000 to 35,000 distinct CDR3 sequences, less than 6.5% seen once. The clonotype comes from a female donor with early-stage non-small cell lung cancer. This specimen was PBMCs, taken at follow-up.

In DNA, the CDR3 is TGTGCCAGCAATCGGGGACTCACCGGGGAGCTGTTTTTT. Encoded protein: CASNRGLTGELFF. The chain has TRBV6-2 or TRBV6-3 and TRBJ2-2, with D possibly matching TRBD2 (6 bases). Per the germline V gene, CDR1 is MNHEY and CDR2 is SVGEGT. The ends were cut back, 7 bases at V and 4 bases at J, with 10 bases in the middle. The CDR3 is 13 amino acids.